This TCR beta chain was sequenced for a study of blood T cell repertoires in COVID-19. As for the study in general: Italy, Spain and the United States were the sources of the convalescent and acute COVID-19 samples. Sources were T cells, B-cell-depleted T cells, or PBMCs; the material itself was cDNA or gDNA.

In the authors' methods: Cell counts per sample came from amplifying reference gene primers. Clones were read by immunoSEQ multiplex PCR, and TCRdb kept only the in-frame ones, dropping some. The DNA was the basis for D and trimming; V, J and clone size are from that table. The sample yields approximately 150,000 clones, roughly 88% seen once. V was clipped by 3 bases and J by 0 bases, with 12 bases between them. There are 15 residues in the CDR3. Germline V gene data show CDR1 as SGHDT and CDR2 as YYEEEE. Sequencing was done on a sample of peripheral blood. This sequence joins TRBV5-6 and TRBJ1-2; D is perhaps TRBD1 (6 bases). This clonotype was sampled from a man between 65 and 79 years old with acute or convalescent COVID-19. The CDR3 bases are TGTGCCAGCAGCTATTACAGGGTGACTAACTATGGCTACACCTTC. Protein product: CASSYYRVTNYGYTF. The full variable domain, with the rest looked up from reference TRBV5-6 and TRBJ1-2, is DAGVTQSPTHLIKTRGQQVTLRCSPKSGHDTVSWYQQALGQGPQFIFQYYEEEERQRGNFPDRFSGHQFPNYSSELNVNALLLGDSALYLCASSYYRVTNYGYTFGSGTRLTVV.